Listed here are 20 T cell receptor beta chains from one sample, sequenced in a study of shared clonotypes between healthy human individuals. CD8 cells regarded as naive lacked CD45RO, were positively chosen for CCR7, and omitted terminally differentiated effector memory CD45RA+ cells. Only in-frame clones appear in the TCRdb table, and some are missing; sequencing was by immunoSEQ multiplex PCR. The sample holds some 2,100,000 clones; approximately 94% are singletons and the top ten take 1.5% to 2%. The source material was naive CD8+ T cells from PBMCs. The receptor set was obtained from a man younger than 35 in good health. Some clones in this sample may be carry-over from other donors' samples.

V usage is TRBV13 and J usage is TRBJ2-5; unclear D gene. Germline CDR1 is PRHDT and CDR2 is FYEKMQ (reference sequence). Trimming removed 5 bases at V and 3 bases at J, with 7 bases between. The CDR3 contains 12 residues. The CDR3 DNA reads TGTGCCAGCAGCCACCAAGAAGAGACCCAGTACTTC. This codes for CASSHQEETQYF.

The chain combines TRBV10-3 with TRBJ1-2; D uncertain. Germline V gene data show CDR1 as ENHRY and CDR2 as SYGVKD. V was shortened by 4 bases and J by 3 bases, with 6 bases between the two germline ends. The CDR3 contains 12 residues. CDR3 sequence: CAISGTDYGYTF. CDR3 bases: TGTGCCATCAGTGGGACGGACTATGGCTACACCTTC.

V gene TRBV28 combines with J gene TRBJ2-5; 8 nucleotides align to TRBD2. Germline trimming cut 5 bases from V and 1 base from J; bases unmatched to any gene: 6. Germline-derived CDR1 and CDR2 are MDHEN and SYDVKM. The CDR3 covers 15 residues. In nucleotides, the CDR3 is TGTGCCAGCAGTCCGTCGGGGGGGGTCCAAGAGACCCAGTACTTC. Protein product: CASSPSGGVQETQYF.

As to this clone: Other DNA sequences in this specimen translate into the identical CDR3. The J gene is TRBJ2-5, the V gene TRBV28, with D perhaps TRBD2 (7 bases). Trimming removed 6 bases from V and 5 bases from J, with 13 bases in between. The CDR3 is made up of 13 amino acids. Germline CDR1 is MDHEN and CDR2 is SYDVKM. Here the CDR3 reads CASRGGRGETQYF. The CDR3, as DNA: TGTGCCAGCAGAGGGGGGAGGGGCGAGACCCAGTACTTC.

The CDR3 DNA follows: TGCGCCAGCAGCCAAGTAACCCGGGACCGTTCCTACGAGCAGTACTTC. It encodes CASSQVTRDRSYEQYF. The V gene is TRBV4-1, the J gene TRBJ2-7, with D possibly called TRBD1 or TRBD2 (5 bases each). CDR3 length equals 16 residues. Germline V lookup: CDR1 MGHRA, CDR2 YSYEKL. The ends were cut back, 1 base at V and 1 base at J, with 14 bases in the middle.

V is TRBV7-6 and J is TRBJ2-4; no firm D call. With 1 base removed from V and 0 bases from J, the gap between germline ends came to 16 bases. This CDR3 region has 18 residues. Germline CDR1 is SGHVS and CDR2 is FNYEAQ. In nucleotides, the CDR3 is TGTGCCAGCAGCTTAGATATTTTTGGCGTAGGAGCCAAAAACATTCAGTACTTC. As protein: CASSLDIFGVGAKNIQYF.

The chain carries TRBV28 and TRBJ2-1; a weak D match, TRBD2 (5 bases). From germline, CDR1 is MDHEN and CDR2 SYDVKM. The V end lost 1 base, the J end lost 4 bases, and 20 bases lay between the germline ends. The CDR3 consists of 18 residues. The CDR3 protein is CASSLYPQTRELYNEQFF. The CDR3 DNA is TGTGCCAGCAGTTTATACCCCCAAACTAGAGAGCTGTACAATGAGCAGTTCTTC. Using reference TRBV28 and TRBJ2-1 for the parts outside the CDR3, the full variable domain is DVKVTQSSRYLVKRTGEKVFLECVQDMDHENMFWYRQDPGLGLRLIYFSYDVKMKEKGDIPEGYSVSREKKERFSLILESASTNQTSMYLCASSLYPQTRELYNEQFFGPGTRLTVL.

The chain joins TRBV19 to TRBJ2-7, with 7 bases that match TRBD1. Germline-derived CDR1 and CDR2 are LNHDA and SQIVND (reference sequence). J lost 7 bases, V lost 3 bases, and 9 bases had no gene match. The CDR3 spans 14 residues. The CDR3 region is CASSIGQGEREQYF. The CDR3, as DNA: TGTGCCAGTAGTATCGGGCAGGGGGAACGAGAGCAGTACTTC.

The chain is built from TRBV7-9 and TRBJ1-2; unclear D gene. CDR3 length: 14 residues. Germline V CDR1 and CDR2: SEHNR, FQNEAQ (reference sequence). The V and J ends lost 1 base and 13 bases respectively, with 19 bases between them. The CDR3: CASSLGTGPLGCTF. The CDR3 DNA follows: TGTGCCAGCAGCTTAGGTACCGGGCCTCTGGGGTGCACCTTC. Filled out from reference TRBV7-9 and TRBJ1-2, the complete variable domain reads DTGVSQNPRHKITKRGQNVTFRCDPISEHNRLYWYRQTLGQGPEFLTYFQNEAQLEKSRLLSDRFSAERPKGSFSTLEIQRTEQGDSAMYLCASSLGTGPLGCTFGSGTRLTVV.

The gene calls are TRBV9 and TRBJ2-3, with 9 bases fitting TRBD2. CDR3 length: 17 amino acids. With 0 bases clipped from V and 2 bases from J, the junction kept 7 bases outside the gene matches. Per germline, CDR1 SGDLS and CDR2 YYNGEE. CDR3: CASSVESAGGATDTQYF. CDR3 nucleotides: TGTGCCAGCAGCGTAGAATCGGCGGGAGGGGCCACAGATACGCAGTATTTT.

The gene calls are TRBV2 and TRBJ1-2, with D tentatively TRBD1 (5 bases). V was clipped by 10 bases and J by 8 bases, with 11 bases between them. Germline V gene lookup returns CDR1 SNHLY and CDR2 FYNNEI. CDR3 length: 10 residues. CDR3: CATRGDGYTF. DNA for the CDR3: TGTGCCACCCGGGGGGACGGCTACACCTTC.

The J gene is TRBJ1-1, the V gene TRBV2; unclear D gene. The CDR3 runs to 13 residues. Germline CDR1 SNHLY, CDR2 FYNNEI. Trimming took 4 bases from V and 0 from J, leaving 6 bases between them. The CDR3 loop reads CASSVRLNTEAFF. The CDR3 DNA is TGTGCCAGCAGTGTTAGGTTGAACACTGAAGCTTTCTTT.

The chain is built from TRBV6-5 and TRBJ1-2, with D tentatively TRBD1 (5 bases). The CDR3 runs 15 residues. CDR1 is MNHEY, CDR2 SVGAGI, per germline. V lost 9 bases to trimming and J lost 0 bases, with 17 bases between them. Here the CDR3 DNA reads TGTGCCAGTAAGATCCGACAGACTCCTAACTATGGCTACACCTTC. Translating it yields CASKIRQTPNYGYTF.

Note on this clone: The same CDR3 arises from other DNA sequences in this sample as well. V is TRBV5-1 and J is TRBJ2-7; D possibly corresponds to TRBD1 (5 bases). V was shortened by 3 bases and J by 1 base, with 8 bases between the two germline ends. There are 13 residues in the CDR3. Germline CDR1 SGHRS, CDR2 YFSETQ. The CDR3 sequence is CASSSRQSYEQYF. For the CDR3, the DNA is TGCGCCAGCAGCTCTCGACAGTCCTACGAGCAGTACTTC. Together with reference TRBV5-1 and TRBJ2-7, the CDR3 gives the full variable domain: KAGVTQTPRYLIKTRGQQVTLSCSPISGHRSVSWYQQTPGQGLQFLFEYFSETQRNKGNFPGRFSGRQFSNSRSEMNVSTLELGDSALYLCASSSRQSYEQYFGPGTRLTVT.

The chain uses TRBV7-8 and TRBJ2-7, with 9 bases that match TRBD1. The CDR3 has 15 residues. In germline, CDR1 is SGHVS, CDR2 FQNEAQ. Germline trimming cut 1 base from V and 5 bases from J; bases unmatched to any gene: 6. CDR3 coding DNA: TGTGCCAGCAGCTTAGTCCGACAGGGGGGCGACGAGCAGTACTTC. Translating it yields CASSLVRQGGDEQYF.

This CDR3 is CASSATLEQYF. The DNA of the CDR3 is TGTGCCAGCAGTGCTACCCTCGAGCAGTACTTC. The rearrangement links TRBV6-1 to TRBJ2-7, with D unresolved. The CDR3 is 11 residues long. Per the germline V gene, CDR1 is MNHNS and CDR2 is SASEGT. Trimming shortened V by 4 bases and J by 6 bases, and 7 bases separated the two germline ends.

This clone appeared a single time. The chain employs TRBV6-6 and TRBJ1-2; D is undetermined. From germline, CDR1 is MNHNY and CDR2 SVGAGI (reference sequence). V lost 7 bases to trimming and J lost 2 bases, with 11 bases between them. CDR3 length: 13 residues. The CDR3, as DNA: TGTGCCAGCACCCACCTGGGGAACTATGGCTACACCTTC. Its protein product is CASTHLGNYGYTF.

The chain is built from TRBV13 and TRBJ2-5; D unresolved. Germline loops: CDR1 PRHDT, CDR2 FYEKMQ (reference sequence). V lost 3 bases and J lost 4, with 12 bases in between. The CDR3 is 14 amino acids. The CDR3 is CASSLLVPGETQYF. CDR3 DNA sequence: TGTGCCAGCAGCTTGTTAGTCCCTGGAGAGACCCAGTACTTC.

The rearrangement joins TRBV27 to TRBJ2-7; possibly TRBD1 for D (5 bases). Germline V lookup: CDR1 MNHEY, CDR2 SMNVEV (reference sequence). This CDR3 contains 15 residues. V shed 2 bases and J shed 2 bases, with 13 bases lying between them. CDR3 nucleotide sequence: TGTGCCAGCAGTTTAGAGGCAGGGATGGCCTACGAGCAGTACTTC. This encodes CASSLEAGMAYEQYF.

V and J are TRBV27 and TRBJ1-2, with 8 bases aligning to TRBD1. This CDR3 contains 13 residues. Trimming at V came to 4 bases and at J to 8 bases, leaving 6 bases not matched to a gene. Per the germline V gene, CDR1 is MNHEY and CDR2 is SMNVEV (reference sequence). CDR3 in amino acids: CASSSPGGWGYTF. As DNA, the CDR3 is TGTGCCAGCAGTTCACCAGGGGGCTGGGGCTACACCTTC.